These 10 T cell receptor beta chains share one sample of origin, sequenced in a study of neurological immune-mediated disorders. TCRdb re-analysed the 5' RACE reads in MiXCR, keeping a single row per CDR3 protein. The data show about 87,000 distinct CDR3 sequences, under 4.5% seen once. The material sequenced was PBMCs. The receptors come from a woman aged 45-59 years with multiple sclerosis.

This clonotype was observed at least ten times. The rearrangement joins TRBV5-5 to TRBJ1-2; D remains ambiguous. Germline V gene sequence: CDR1 SGHKS, CDR2 YYEKEE (reference sequence). The CDR3 consists of 14 residues. Trimming left V 0 bases short and J 2 bases short, with 8 bases between. The CDR3 DNA reads as TGTGCCAGCAGCTTGGATGCAGCCAACTATGGCTACACCTTC. The encoded protein is CASSLDAANYGYTF.

The chain combines TRBV4-2 with TRBJ1-5; D uncertain. CDR3 size: 14 residues. V shed 0 bases and J shed 3 bases, with 6 bases lying between them. Germline-derived CDR1 and CDR2 are LGHNA and YNFKEQ. CDR3 nucleotides: TGTGCCAGCAGCCAAGAGTTCGACAATCAGCCCCAGCATTTT. Encoded protein: CASSQEFDNQPQHF.

About this clonotype itself: This may be a read error, as it is one base from a much larger clone. The chain couples TRBV18 to TRBJ2-5; the match to TRBD1 covers 9 bases. The CDR3 extends over 16 amino acids. CDR1 and CDR2 (germline): KGHSH, LQKENI. The chain's CDR3 is CASSNQQGASQETKYF. The DNA for the CDR3 is TGTGCCAGCTCCAACCAACAGGGGGCTAGTCAAGAGACCAAGTACTTC.

This clonotype was counted at least ten times. At one of its ends the junction is not consistent with the germline gene, which may arise from a read error. The V call is TRBV27, the J call TRBJ1-1, with a weak D call TRBD1 (5 bases). The germline gives CDR1 MNHEY, CDR2 SMNVEV (reference sequence). The CDR3 length is 13 residues. CDR3 loop: CASRFGAATEAFF. The CDR3 nucleotides are TGTGCCAGCCGTTTTGGGGCGGCCACTGAAGCTTTCTTT.

Comment on this clonotype: Given a much more abundant clone one base away, this may be a read error. The V call is TRBV7-9, the J call TRBJ2-7; tentative D call: TRBD1 (7 bases). CDR1 is SEHNR, CDR2 FQNEAQ, per germline (reference sequence). This CDR3 is 14 amino acids long. V shed 4 bases and J shed 7 bases, with 17 bases lying between them. CDR3 sequence: CASSYQGGIKEQYF. The CDR3 coding sequence is TGTGCCAGCAGCTATCAGGGGGGCATAAAAGAGCAGTACTTC.

This clonotype has at least ten counts. The chain couples TRBV20-1 to TRBJ2-2; 15 nucleotides match TRBD2. The CDR3 is made up of 14 amino acids. The ends lost 6 bases at V and 6 bases at J; junction bases unmatched: 2. CDR1 and CDR2 (germline): DFQATT, SNEGSKA (reference sequence). The CDR3 region has the DNA TGCAGTGCCCGGACTAGCGGGGGGGCCGGGGAGCTGTTTTTT. Its protein is CSARTSGGAGELFF.

The sample holds many counts of this clonotype. This rearrangement joins TRBV6-6 to TRBJ1-4, with TRBD1 identical over 7 bases. This CDR3 comprises 15 residues. Germline assignment: CDR1 MNHNY and CDR2 SVGAGI (reference sequence). V lost 5 bases to trimming and J lost 4 bases; unmatched junction nucleotides: 7. The CDR3 reads CASSGRTGLNEKLFF. The CDR3 bases are TGTGCCAGCAGTGGGAGGACAGGCCTTAATGAAAAACTGTTTTTT.

This clonotype has at least ten counts. The chain has TRBV6-5 and TRBJ2-1; 8 bases fit TRBD2. This CDR3 is 17 amino acids long. After removal of 0 bases from V and 5 bases from J, the junction contained 9 bases not matched to a gene. CDR1 and CDR2 (germline): MNHEY, SVGAGI. The CDR3 loop is CASSYSGSPGGNNEQFF. The DNA for the CDR3 is TGTGCCAGCAGTTACTCGGGGTCTCCGGGGGGGAACAATGAGCAGTTCTTC.

This clonotype was seen many times. This chain connects TRBV20-1 to TRBJ1-2, with a possible D match to TRBD1 (5 bases). This CDR3 has 16 residues. V lost 1 base and J 9 bases, leaving 24 bases between the germline ends. CDR1 DFQATT and CDR2 SNEGSKA come from the germline V gene (reference sequence). The CDR3 reads CSARAKGTTISGSYTF. For the CDR3, the DNA is TGCAGTGCTAGAGCGAAGGGGACTACTATCTCGGGGAGCTACACCTTC.

This clonotype was counted ten times or more. The gene calls are TRBV20-1 and TRBJ2-3; 8 bases align to TRBD1. V lost 6 bases to trimming and J lost 0 bases; unmatched junction nucleotides: 8. The CDR3 runs 15 residues. The germline gives CDR1 DFQATT, CDR2 SNEGSKA (reference sequence). The CDR3 loop reads CSAIDRGLSTDTQYF. CDR3 coding DNA: TGCAGTGCCATCGACAGGGGACTCAGCACAGATACGCAGTATTTT.